Listed below are T cell receptor beta chains from one sample, sequenced in a study of siplizumab effects on memory and regulatory T cells. The repertoire was sequenced with immunoSEQ multiplex PCR; TCRdb's copy has only in-frame clones and lacks some. The data show approximately 100,000 clones, about 93% seen once. The sample consisted of Tregs sorted from blood. The receptors were gathered from a human donor in good health. Each CDR3 is given with its conserved first and last residue. D genes are given only for firm matches. Size is stated for part of the rows, as once, few or many counts, or as a class when the clone is expanded.

abundance: -
v_gene: TRBV7-2
j_gene: TRBJ1-2
d_gene: -
CDR3aa: CASSSGSSNYGYTF
CDR3nt: TGTGCCAGCAGCTCGGGAAGTTCTAACTATGGCTACACCTTC

abundance: -
v_gene: TRBV5-4
j_gene: TRBJ1-1
d_gene: TRBD1
CDR3aa: CASSSTGVNTEAFF
CDR3nt: TGTGCCAGCAGCTCGACAGGGGTGAACACTGAAGCTTTCTTT

abundance: -
v_gene: TRBV7-9
j_gene: TRBJ2-1
d_gene: TRBD2
CDR3aa: CASSWTSGSGGAGFF
CDR3nt: TGTGCCAGCAGTTGGACTAGCGGGAGTGGAGGGGCTGGGTTCTTC

abundance: few
v_gene: TRBV5-5
j_gene: TRBJ1-1
d_gene: -
CDR3aa: CASSLAAYTEAFF
CDR3nt: TGTGCCAGCAGCTTGGCGGCCTACACTGAAGCTTTCTTT

abundance: -
v_gene: TRBV5-5
j_gene: TRBJ2-7
d_gene: -
CDR3aa: CASTTGVDYEQYF
CDR3nt: TGTGCCAGCACCACCGGGGTTGATTACGAGCAGTACTTC

abundance: -
v_gene: TRBV29-1
j_gene: TRBJ1-2
d_gene: TRBD1
CDR3aa: CSVDPGGNRGYTF
CDR3nt: TGCAGCGTTGATCCAGGGGGGAACCGGGGCTACACCTTC

abundance: -
v_gene: TRBV7-7
j_gene: TRBJ2-1
d_gene: TRBD1
CDR3aa: CASSKGPGQGLNEQFF
CDR3nt: TGTGCTAGCAGCAAAGGGCCGGGACAGGGCCTTAATGAGCAGTTCTTC

abundance: -
v_gene: TRBV6-1
j_gene: TRBJ1-1
d_gene: -
CDR3aa: CASRALQGSDTEAFF
CDR3nt: TGTGCCAGCAGGGCCCTCCAGGGGTCGGACACTGAAGCTTTCTTT

abundance: -
v_gene: TRBV7-6
j_gene: TRBJ2-1
d_gene: TRBD2
CDR3aa: CASSWGTSGINNEQFF
CDR3nt: TGTGCCAGCAGCTGGGGGACTAGCGGAATTAACAATGAGCAGTTCTTC

abundance: -
v_gene: TRBV29-1
j_gene: TRBJ1-5
d_gene: TRBD1
CDR3aa: CSVSGTGGNNQPQHF
CDR3nt: TGCAGCGTTTCCGGGACAGGGGGCAACAATCAGCCCCAGCATTTT

abundance: -
v_gene: TRBV5-5
j_gene: TRBJ2-5
d_gene: -
CDR3aa: CASSLSLETQYF
CDR3nt: TGTGCCAGCAGCTTGAGTTTAGAGACCCAGTACTTC

abundance: -
v_gene: TRBV30
j_gene: TRBJ2-7
d_gene: -
CDR3aa: CAWSVGNYEQYF
CDR3nt: TGTGCCTGGAGTGTGGGCAACTACGAGCAGTACTTC

abundance: -
v_gene: TRBV6-1
j_gene: TRBJ2-5
d_gene: TRBD1
CDR3aa: CASSDPGGGETQYF
CDR3nt: TGTGCCAGCAGCGACCCAGGGGGTGGCGAGACCCAGTACTTC

abundance: -
v_gene: TRBV6-5
j_gene: TRBJ1-3
d_gene: -
CDR3aa: CASSPNTAGRNTIYF
CDR3nt: TGTGCCAGCAGTCCCAATACCGCAGGGAGGAACACCATATATTTT

abundance: -
v_gene: TRBV6-5
j_gene: TRBJ1-2
d_gene: -
CDR3aa: CASSRGDGRRYTF
CDR3nt: TGTGCCAGCAGTCGGGGCGACGGTAGGCGCTACACCTTC

abundance: -
v_gene: TRBV11-2
j_gene: TRBJ1-1
d_gene: -
CDR3aa: CASSWTLPRGTEAFF
CDR3nt: TGTGCCAGCAGCTGGACTCTCCCCAGGGGCACTGAAGCTTTCTTT

abundance: -
v_gene: TRBV15
j_gene: TRBJ1-5
d_gene: -
CDR3aa: CATTTVFSNQPQHF
CDR3nt: TGTGCCACCACGACAGTTTTTAGCAATCAGCCCCAGCATTTT

abundance: -
v_gene: TRBV6-1
j_gene: TRBJ1-4
d_gene: -
CDR3aa: CASSEVQIEKLFF
CDR3nt: TGTGCCAGCAGTGAAGTGCAGATTGAAAAACTGTTTTTT

abundance: -
v_gene: TRBV9
j_gene: TRBJ1-1
d_gene: -
CDR3aa: CASSVDVRGNTEAFF
CDR3nt: TGTGCCAGCAGCGTAGATGTCAGGGGGAACACTGAAGCTTTCTTT

abundance: -
v_gene: TRBV5-1
j_gene: TRBJ2-1
d_gene: -
CDR3aa: CASSLGGSYNEQFF
CDR3nt: TGCGCCAGCAGCTTGGGAGGAAGCTACAATGAGCAGTTCTTC

abundance: -
v_gene: TRBV29-1
j_gene: TRBJ2-5
d_gene: -
CDR3aa: CSVVWGETQYF
CDR3nt: TGCAGCGTTGTCTGGGGAGAGACCCAGTACTTC

abundance: -
v_gene: TRBV19
j_gene: TRBJ2-1
d_gene: -
CDR3aa: CASSIPGSSYNEQFF
CDR3nt: TGTGCCAGTAGTATACCGGGGAGCTCCTACAATGAGCAGTTCTTC

abundance: -
v_gene: TRBV29-1
j_gene: TRBJ2-7
d_gene: -
CDR3aa: CSVAGGTYEQYF
CDR3nt: TGCAGCGTTGCCGGGGGCACCTACGAGCAGTACTTC

abundance: -
v_gene: TRBV4-3
j_gene: TRBJ2-3
d_gene: -
CDR3aa: CASSQNRGGIGDTQYF
CDR3nt: TGCGCCAGCAGCCAAAACAGGGGGGGGATTGGAGATACGCAGTATTTT

abundance: -
v_gene: TRBV15
j_gene: TRBJ1-2
d_gene: -
CDR3aa: CATSRGLTNYGYTF
CDR3nt: TGTGCCACCAGCAGGGGACTAACTAACTATGGCTACACCTTC

abundance: -
v_gene: TRBV18
j_gene: TRBJ1-1
d_gene: -
CDR3aa: CASSPRDGMNTEAFF
CDR3nt: TGTGCCAGCTCACCCCGGGACGGAATGAACACTGAAGCTTTCTTT

abundance: -
v_gene: TRBV11-2
j_gene: TRBJ2-3
d_gene: -
CDR3aa: CASSLGASRESDTQYF
CDR3nt: TGTGCCAGCAGCTTAGGGGCTAGTCGGGAATCAGATACGCAGTATTTT

abundance: -
v_gene: TRBV2
j_gene: TRBJ1-1
d_gene: -
CDR3aa: CASRSSTSRQVHTEAFF
CDR3nt: TGTGCCAGCAGGTCCTCGACATCTCGACAGGTTCACACTGAAGCTTTCTTT

abundance: -
v_gene: TRBV13
j_gene: TRBJ1-6
d_gene: TRBD1
CDR3aa: CASTRQGAQHSPLHF
CDR3nt: TGTGCCAGCACCCGACAGGGGGCACAACATTCACCCCTCCACTTT

abundance: -
v_gene: TRBV2
j_gene: TRBJ1-1
d_gene: -
CDR3aa: CASTGILRGGGTEAFF
CDR3nt: TGTGCCAGCACTGGGATATTACGTGGAGGAGGCACTGAAGCTTTCTTT

abundance: -
v_gene: TRBV27
j_gene: TRBJ2-7
d_gene: TRBD2
CDR3aa: CASSMLAGGAGEQYF
CDR3nt: TGTGCCAGCAGTATGCTAGCGGGGGGCGCGGGGGAGCAGTACTTC

abundance: -
v_gene: TRBV15
j_gene: TRBJ2-5
d_gene: TRBD2
CDR3aa: CATSSPTSGTQETQYF
CDR3nt: TGTGCCACCAGCAGTCCAACTAGCGGGACACAAGAGACCCAGTACTTC

abundance: -
v_gene: TRBV4-1
j_gene: TRBJ1-5
d_gene: -
CDR3aa: CASSQLPGENQPQHF
CDR3nt: TGCGCCAGCAGCCAACTACCGGGGGAGAATCAGCCCCAGCATTTT

abundance: -
v_gene: TRBV5-1
j_gene: TRBJ2-5
d_gene: -
CDR3aa: CASALGGEQYF
CDR3nt: TGCGCCAGCGCCCTCGGGGGAGAGCAGTACTTC

abundance: -
v_gene: TRBV6-1
j_gene: TRBJ1-2
d_gene: -
CDR3aa: CASIQSNYGYTF
CDR3nt: TGTGCCAGCATACAGAGTAACTATGGCTACACCTTC

abundance: -
v_gene: TRBV6-1
j_gene: TRBJ2-1
d_gene: -
CDR3aa: CASSDRRGVGNEQFF
CDR3nt: TGTGCCAGCAGTGATAGGAGGGGAGTCGGGAATGAGCAGTTCTTC

abundance: -
v_gene: TRBV4-1
j_gene: TRBJ2-4
d_gene: -
CDR3aa: CASSQAGSQYF
CDR3nt: TGCGCCAGCAGCCAAGCAGGGTCTCAGTACTTC

abundance: -
v_gene: TRBV14
j_gene: TRBJ2-1
d_gene: TRBD2
CDR3aa: CASSQDREGVPGEQFF
CDR3nt: TGTGCCAGCAGCCAAGACCGGGAGGGAGTACCCGGTGAGCAGTTCTTC

abundance: -
v_gene: TRBV7-2
j_gene: TRBJ1-2
d_gene: -
CDR3aa: CASSLAITVGYTF
CDR3nt: TGTGCCAGCAGCTTAGCGATAACAGTTGGCTACACCTTC

abundance: -
v_gene: TRBV7-2
j_gene: TRBJ2-7
d_gene: TRBD2
CDR3aa: CASSTSSGLTYEQYF
CDR3nt: TGTGCCAGCAGCACCTCTAGCGGGCTTACCTACGAGCAGTACTTC